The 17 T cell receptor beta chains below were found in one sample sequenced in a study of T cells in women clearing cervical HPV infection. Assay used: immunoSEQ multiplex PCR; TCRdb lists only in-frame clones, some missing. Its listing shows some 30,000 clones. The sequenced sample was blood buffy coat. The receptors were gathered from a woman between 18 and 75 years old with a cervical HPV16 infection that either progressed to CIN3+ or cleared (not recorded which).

CDR3 bases read: TGTGCCTGGAGTATTACTAGCGGGAGAGATACG. It translates to CAWSITSGRDT. The whole CDR3 is CAWSITSGRDTQYF. The rearrangement joins TRBV30 to TRBJ2-3; 11 bases are a match to TRBD2. The observed sequence ends 3 residues before the CDR3 terminus, with the missing tail filled in from the germline J gene. This CDR3 comprises 14 residues. CDR1 and CDR2 from the germline V gene are GTSNPN and SVGIG (reference sequence). Trimming cost V 2 bases and J 5 bases; bases outside gene matches: 3.

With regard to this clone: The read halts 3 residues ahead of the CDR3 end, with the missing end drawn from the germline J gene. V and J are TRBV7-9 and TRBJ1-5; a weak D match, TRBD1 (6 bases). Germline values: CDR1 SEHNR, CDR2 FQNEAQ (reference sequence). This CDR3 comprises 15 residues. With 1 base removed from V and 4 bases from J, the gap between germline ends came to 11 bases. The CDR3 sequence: CASSLGQGPNQPQHF. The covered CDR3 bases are TGTGCCAGCAGCTTAGGCCAGGGGCCGAATCAGCCC.

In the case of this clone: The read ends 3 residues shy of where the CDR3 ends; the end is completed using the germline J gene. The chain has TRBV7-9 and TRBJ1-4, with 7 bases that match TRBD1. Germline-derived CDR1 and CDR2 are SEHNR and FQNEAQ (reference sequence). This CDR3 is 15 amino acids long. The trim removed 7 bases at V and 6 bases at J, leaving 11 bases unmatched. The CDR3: CASTSSGTDDEKLFF. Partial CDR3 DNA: TGTGCCAGCACTTCCTCGGGGACAGACGATGAAAAA.

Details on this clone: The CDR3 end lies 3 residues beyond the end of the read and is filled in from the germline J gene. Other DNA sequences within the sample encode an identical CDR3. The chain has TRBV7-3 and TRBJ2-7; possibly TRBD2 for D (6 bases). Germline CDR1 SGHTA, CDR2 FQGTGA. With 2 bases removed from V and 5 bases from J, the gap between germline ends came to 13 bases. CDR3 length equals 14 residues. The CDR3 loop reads CASSLGVAENEQYF. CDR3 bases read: TGTGCCAGCAGCTTAGGGGTAGCGGAAAACGAG.

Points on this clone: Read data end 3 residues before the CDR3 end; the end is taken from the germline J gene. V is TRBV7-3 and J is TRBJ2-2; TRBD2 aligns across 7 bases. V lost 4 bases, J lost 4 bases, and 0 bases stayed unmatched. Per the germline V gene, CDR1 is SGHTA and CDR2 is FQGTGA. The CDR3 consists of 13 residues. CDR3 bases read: TGTGCCAGCAGCTCGGGGGGCACCGGGGAG. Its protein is CASSSGGTGE. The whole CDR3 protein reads CASSSGGTGELFF.

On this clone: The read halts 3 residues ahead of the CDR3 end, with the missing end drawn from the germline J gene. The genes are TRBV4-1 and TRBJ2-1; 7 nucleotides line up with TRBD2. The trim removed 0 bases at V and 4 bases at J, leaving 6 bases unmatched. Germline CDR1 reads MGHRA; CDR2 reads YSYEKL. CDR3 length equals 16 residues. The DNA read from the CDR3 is TGCGCCAGCAGCCAAGAAGCCCGCGGGAGTTACAATGAG. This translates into CASSQEARGSYNE. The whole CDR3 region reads CASSQEARGSYNEQFF.

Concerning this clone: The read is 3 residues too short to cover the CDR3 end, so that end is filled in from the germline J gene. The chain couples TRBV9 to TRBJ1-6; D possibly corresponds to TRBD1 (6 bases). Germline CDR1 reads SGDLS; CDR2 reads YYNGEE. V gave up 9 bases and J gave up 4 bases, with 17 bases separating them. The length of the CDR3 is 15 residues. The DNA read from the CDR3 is TGTGCCATCGCCACGATGACAGGATATAATTCACCC. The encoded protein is CAIATMTGYNSP. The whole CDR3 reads CAIATMTGYNSPLHF.

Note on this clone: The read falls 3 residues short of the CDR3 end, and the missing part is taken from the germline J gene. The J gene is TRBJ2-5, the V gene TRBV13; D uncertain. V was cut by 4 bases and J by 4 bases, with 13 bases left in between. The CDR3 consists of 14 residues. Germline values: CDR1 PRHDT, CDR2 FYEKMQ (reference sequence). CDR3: CASSSTQRSETQYF. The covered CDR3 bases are TGTGCCAGCAGCTCCACGCAGCGTTCAGAGACC.

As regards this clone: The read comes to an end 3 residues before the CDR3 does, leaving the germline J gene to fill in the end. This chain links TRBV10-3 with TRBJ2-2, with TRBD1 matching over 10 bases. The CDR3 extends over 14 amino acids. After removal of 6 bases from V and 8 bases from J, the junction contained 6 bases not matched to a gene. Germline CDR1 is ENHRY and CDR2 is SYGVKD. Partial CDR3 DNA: TGTGCCATCAGGGCCGACAGGGGGCTAGGGGAG. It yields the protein CAIRADRGLGE. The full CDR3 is CAIRADRGLGELFF.

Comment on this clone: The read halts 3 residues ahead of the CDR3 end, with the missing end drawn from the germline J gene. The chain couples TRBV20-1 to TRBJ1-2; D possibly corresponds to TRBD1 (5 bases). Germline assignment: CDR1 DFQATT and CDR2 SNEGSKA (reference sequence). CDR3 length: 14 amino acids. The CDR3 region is CSALAATRAWGYTF. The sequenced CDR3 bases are TGCAGTGCTCTGGCGGCTACCAGGGCTTGGGGC.

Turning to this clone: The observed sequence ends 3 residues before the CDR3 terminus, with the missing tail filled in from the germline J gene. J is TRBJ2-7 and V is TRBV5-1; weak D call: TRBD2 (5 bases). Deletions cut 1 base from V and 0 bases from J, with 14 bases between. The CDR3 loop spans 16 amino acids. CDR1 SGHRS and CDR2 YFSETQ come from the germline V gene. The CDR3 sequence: CASSLRSGESSYEQYF. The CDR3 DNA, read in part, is TGCGCCAGCAGCTTGCGTTCCGGGGAAAGCTCCTACGAG.

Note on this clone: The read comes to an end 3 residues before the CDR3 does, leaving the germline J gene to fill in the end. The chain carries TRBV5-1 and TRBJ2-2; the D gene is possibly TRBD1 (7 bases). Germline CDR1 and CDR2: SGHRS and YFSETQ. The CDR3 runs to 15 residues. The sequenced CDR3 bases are TGCGCCAGCAGCTTGGCTACAGGGGAGGATTCACCG. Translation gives CASSLATGEDSP. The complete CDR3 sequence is CASSLATGEDSPLFF.

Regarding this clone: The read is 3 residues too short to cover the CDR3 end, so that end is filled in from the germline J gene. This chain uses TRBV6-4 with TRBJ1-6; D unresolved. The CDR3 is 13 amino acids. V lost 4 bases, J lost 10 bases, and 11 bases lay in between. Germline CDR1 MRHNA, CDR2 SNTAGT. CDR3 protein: CASSAAGGSPLHF. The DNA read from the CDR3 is TGTGCCAGCAGTGCCGCGGGTGGGTCACCC.

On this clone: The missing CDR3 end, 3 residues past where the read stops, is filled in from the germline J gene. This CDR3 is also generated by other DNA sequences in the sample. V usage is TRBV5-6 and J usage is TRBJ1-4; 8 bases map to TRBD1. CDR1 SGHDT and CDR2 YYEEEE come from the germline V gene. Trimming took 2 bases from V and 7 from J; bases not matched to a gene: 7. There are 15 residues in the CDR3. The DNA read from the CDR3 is TGTGCCAGCAGCTTCCGACAGGGGATAAGTGAAAAA. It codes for CASSFRQGISEK. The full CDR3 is CASSFRQGISEKLFF.

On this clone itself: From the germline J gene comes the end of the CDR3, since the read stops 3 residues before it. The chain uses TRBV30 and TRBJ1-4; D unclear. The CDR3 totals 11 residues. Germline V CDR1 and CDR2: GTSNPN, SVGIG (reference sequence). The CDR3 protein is CACHAKAKLFF. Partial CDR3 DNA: TGTGCCTGCCATGCAAAGGCCAAA.

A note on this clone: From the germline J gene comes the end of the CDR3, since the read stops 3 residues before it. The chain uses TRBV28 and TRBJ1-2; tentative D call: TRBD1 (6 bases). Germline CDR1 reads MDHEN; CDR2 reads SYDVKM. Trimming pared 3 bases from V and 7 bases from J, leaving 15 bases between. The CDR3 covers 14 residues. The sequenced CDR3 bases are TGTGCCAGCAGTTTCGGAACAGGGCCGGTTGGC. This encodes CASSFGTGPVG. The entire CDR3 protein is CASSFGTGPVGYTF.

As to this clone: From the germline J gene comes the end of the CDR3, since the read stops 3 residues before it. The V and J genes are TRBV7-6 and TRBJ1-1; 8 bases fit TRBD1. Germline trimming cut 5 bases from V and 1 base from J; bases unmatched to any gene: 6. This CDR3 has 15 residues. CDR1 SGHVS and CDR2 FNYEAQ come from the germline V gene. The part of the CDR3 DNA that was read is TGTGCCAGCAGCCACCCAGGGGGCGCGAACACTGAA. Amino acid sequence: CASSHPGGANTE. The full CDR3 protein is CASSHPGGANTEAFF.